This is a list of T cell receptor beta chains from one sample in a study of blood T cell repertoires in COVID-19. Clones were sequenced by immunoSEQ multiplex PCR, and TCRdb holds only the in-frame ones, with some missing. The sample yields under 250,000 clones, more than 75% seen once. The sample comprised peripheral blood. The receptors derive from a man between 50 and 59 years old with COVID-19, enrolled during active disease. Each CDR3 is given with its conserved first and last residue. Each record gives: V gene, clone size, CDR3 protein. Clone size is shown for a subset of rows, as once, few, many or a class of expanded clone.

V gene: TRBV7-2; clone size: .; CDR3 protein: CASSLVGGSSGANVLTF
V gene: TRBV7-6; clone size: .; CDR3 protein: CASSLGPGGVNTIYF
V gene: TRBV6-4; clone size: .; CDR3 protein: CASSAGVGGAYEQYF
V gene: TRBV20-1; clone size: once; CDR3 protein: CSAQNEKLFF
V gene: TRBV7-8; clone size: few; CDR3 protein: CASSPPSGQGYEQYF
V gene: TRBV5-1; clone size: .; CDR3 protein: CASSLGQGEATIYF
V gene: TRBV19; clone size: .; CDR3 protein: CASRTTLEREQYF
V gene: TRBV11-2; clone size: .; CDR3 protein: CASSLDLGLAGYNEQFF
V gene: TRBV6-2/TRBV6-3; clone size: .; CDR3 protein: CASSLSGHPVTEAFF
V gene: TRBV30; clone size: .; CDR3 protein: CAWSASEDEQFF